The next 23 T cell receptor beta chains were all read from a single sample in a study of blood T cell repertoires in COVID-19. The table came from immunoSEQ multiplex PCR; TCRdb's copy has only in-frame clones and leaves some out. The sample consists of about 75,000 clones, 79% of them appearing once. The sequenced sample was peripheral blood. Source of these receptors: an elderly woman with active or convalescent COVID-19.

This clone was observed a single time. This chain links TRBV4-3 with TRBJ1-6; D is undetermined. There are 20 residues in the CDR3. Germline V gene lookup returns CDR1 LGHNA and CDR2 YSLEER. V lost 0 bases, J lost 0 bases, and 18 bases lay in between. For the CDR3, the DNA is TGCGCCAGCAGCCAAGAAAAGGCAGGCCCAGAAAGCTCCTATAATTCACCCCTCCACTTT. Translation: CASSQEKAGPESSYNSPLHF.

This sequence joins TRBV29-1 and TRBJ1-2; perhaps TRBD1 as D (6 bases). The germline V gene has CDR1 SQVTM and CDR2 ANQGSEA. V gave up 5 bases and J gave up 0 bases, with 10 bases separating them. The CDR3 consists of 13 residues. CDR3 nucleotide sequence: TGCAGCGTTAAACAGGGAACTAACTATGGCTACACCTTC. Translating gives CSVKQGTNYGYTF.

The chain uses TRBV7-8 and TRBJ2-1; 7 bases line up with TRBD2. Looked up from germline, CDR1 is SGHVS and CDR2 is FQNEAQ. The CDR3 contains 16 residues. After removal of 5 bases from V and 3 bases from J, the junction contained 10 bases not matched to a gene. CDR3 coding DNA: TGTGCCAGCAGCGCCCCCCCAGCGGGGAGCTACAATGAGCAGTTCTTC. It yields the protein CASSAPPAGSYNEQFF.

For the CDR3, the DNA is TGTGCCAGCAGCCGACTTACTAGCGGGAGAGGCGAGCAGTACTTC. Translation gives CASSRLTSGRGEQYF. This chain links TRBV11-3 with TRBJ2-7; 11 nucleotides align to TRBD2. This CDR3 is built from 15 residues. V was pared by 5 bases and J by 6 bases, with 9 bases of the junction left unmatched. Germline CDR1 is SGHNT and CDR2 is YENEEA.

This clone was observed a few times. The J gene is TRBJ2-1, the V gene TRBV18; 7 bases align to TRBD2. CDR1 is KGHSH, CDR2 LQKENI, per germline. CDR3 length equals 14 residues. Germline trimming cut 6 bases from V and 4 bases from J; bases unmatched to any gene: 6. CDR3 nucleotides: TGTGCCAGCTCGCTAGCGCGGGGGTACAATGAGCAGTTCTTC. This codes for CASSLARGYNEQFF.

V usage is TRBV4-2 and J usage is TRBJ2-1; 13 bases align to TRBD2. The CDR3 length is 15 residues. Germline V gene sequence: CDR1 LGHNA, CDR2 YNFKEQ. The ends lost 3 bases at V and 7 bases at J; junction bases unmatched: 3. The CDR3 here is CASSQPGLAGNEQFF. The CDR3 DNA reads as TGTGCCAGCAGCCAGCCGGGACTAGCGGGAAATGAGCAGTTCTTC.

The chain carries TRBV5-6 and TRBJ2-2; a weak D match, TRBD1 (5 bases). There are 14 residues in the CDR3. Trimming pared 4 bases from V and 7 bases from J, leaving 14 bases between. Germline loops: CDR1 SGHDT, CDR2 YYEEEE. CDR3 bases: TGTGCCAGCAGCCCTACAGGTTTCAGCGGGGAGCTGTTTTTT. This gives the protein CASSPTGFSGELFF.

This clone came up once. The chain carries TRBV19 and TRBJ1-1; a possible D gene is TRBD1 (6 bases). The germline V and J ends were trimmed by 3 bases and 1 base, with 12 bases remaining between them. Germline V gene lookup returns CDR1 LNHDA and CDR2 SQIVND (reference sequence). This CDR3 has 15 amino acids. The chain's CDR3 is CASSIQPGQNTEAFF. The CDR3 DNA is TGTGCCAGTAGTATTCAACCGGGACAGAACACTGAAGCTTTCTTT.

CDR3: CATSGTSGSLDTQYF. The CDR3 DNA is TGTGCCACCAGTGGGACTAGCGGGAGTTTGGATACGCAGTATTTT. This chain connects TRBV24-1 to TRBJ2-3, with 13 bases that match TRBD2. The V gene's germline CDR1 is KGHDR and CDR2 SFDVKD. This CDR3 has 15 residues. With V trimmed by 5 bases and J by 6 bases, 4 bases remained unmatched.

The rearrangement joins TRBV29-1 to TRBJ2-5; D is possibly TRBD1 (5 bases). The V gene lost 4 bases and the J gene lost 5 bases, with 11 bases spanning the gap. Germline V gene sequence: CDR1 SQVTM, CDR2 ANQGSEA. This CDR3 is 12 amino acids long. This CDR3 is CSVGDSWETQYF. The CDR3 DNA sequence: TGCAGCGTTGGAGACAGTTGGGAGACCCAGTACTTC.

The chain joins TRBV13 to TRBJ2-1, with D unclear. CDR1 is PRHDT, CDR2 FYEKMQ, per germline (reference sequence). CDR3 length: 14 residues. V was trimmed by 0 bases and J by 5 bases, leaving 8 bases between them. CDR3 bases: TGTGCCAGCAGCTTAGGCCTGGCCCACAATGAGCAGTTCTTC. Encoded protein: CASSLGLAHNEQFF.

The gene calls are TRBV4-1 and TRBJ1-1; the D gene is possibly TRBD1 (6 bases). With 1 base removed from V and 0 bases from J, the gap between germline ends came to 9 bases. The germline V gene has CDR1 MGHRA and CDR2 YSYEKL. The CDR3 spans 15 residues. The CDR3 spells CASSQGQALNTEAFF. As DNA, the CDR3 is TGCGCCAGCAGCCAAGGACAGGCCCTGAACACTGAAGCTTTCTTT.

The genes are TRBV2 and TRBJ2-6; no clear D gene. V lost 7 bases, J lost 4 bases, and 8 bases lay in between. CDR3 length: 13 amino acids. The germline CDR1 and CDR2 sequences are SNHLY and FYNNEI. As DNA, the CDR3 is TGTGCCAGCACCCCCGAGGGGGCCAACGTCCTGACTTTC. It codes for CASTPEGANVLTF.

CDR3 sequence reads: CASMRSNEQFF. The CDR3 nucleotides are TGTGCCAGTATGCGTTCAAATGAGCAGTTCTTC. The chain couples TRBV19 to TRBJ2-1; D call uncertain. Trimming pared 7 bases from V and 7 bases from J, leaving 8 bases between. The CDR3 consists of 11 residues. Germline V gives CDR1 LNHDA, CDR2 SQIVND (reference sequence). Based on the CDR3 plus reference TRBV19 and TRBJ2-1, the full variable domain is DGGITQSPKYLFRKEGQNVTLSCEQNLNHDAMYWYRQDPGQGLRLIYYSQIVNDFQKGDIAEGYSVSREKKESFPLTVTSAQKNPTAFYLCASMRSNEQFFGPGTRLTVL.

This rearrangement joins TRBV27 to TRBJ2-1; D possibly corresponds to TRBD1 (6 bases). The CDR3 has 15 residues. V lost 1 base, J lost 8 bases, and 15 bases lay in between. Per the germline V gene, CDR1 is MNHEY and CDR2 is SMNVEV (reference sequence). The CDR3 nucleotides are TGTGCCAGCAGTTTATGGGACACCCCTCACGATGAGCAGTTCTTC. Its translation is CASSLWDTPHDEQFF.

The gene calls are TRBV11-2 and TRBJ1-1; perhaps TRBD1 as D (5 bases). The V gene lost 8 bases and the J gene lost 5 bases, with 18 bases spanning the gap. Germline V gives CDR1 SGHAT, CDR2 FQNNGV. The CDR3 is 14 amino acids. CDR3 loop: CASYFGEGPTEAFF. The CDR3 DNA reads as TGTGCCAGCTACTTTGGGGAGGGGCCGACTGAAGCTTTCTTT.

The rearrangement joins TRBV28 to TRBJ1-5; 7 nucleotides agree with TRBD1. In germline, CDR1 is MDHEN, CDR2 SYDVKM. Losses at the gene ends were 10 bases for V and 4 bases for J; bases not matched to a gene: 10. The CDR3 runs 14 residues. In DNA, the CDR3 is TGTGCCACCAATCATAGGGGGCCAAATCAGCCCCAGCATTTT. Residues: CATNHRGPNQPQHF.

The chain is built from TRBV19 and TRBJ1-1, with a weak D call TRBD1 (6 bases). Germline lookup yields CDR1 LNHDA and CDR2 SQIVND (reference sequence). Trimming shortened V by 5 bases and J by 9 bases, and 16 bases separated the two germline ends. The CDR3 sequence is 13 residues long. The CDR3: CASSATGTTKAFF. DNA of the CDR3: TGTGCCAGTAGTGCAACCGGGACAACTAAAGCTTTCTTT.

This clone was picked up a small number of times. The sample has other DNA sequences that encode this CDR3 too. V gene TRBV7-2 combines with J gene TRBJ1-6, with D uncertain. Per the germline V gene, CDR1 is SGHTA and CDR2 is FQGNSA. V shed 3 bases and J shed 0 bases, with 6 bases lying between them. The CDR3 is 15 amino acids. As DNA, the CDR3 is TGTGCCAGCAGCTTTCCGGGCTCCTATAATTCACCCCTCCACTTT. It codes for CASSFPGSYNSPLHF. The entire variable domain, with the rest obtained from reference TRBV7-2 and TRBJ1-6, is as follows: GAGVSQSPSNKVTEKGKDVELRCDPISGHTALYWYRQSLGQGLEFLIYFQGNSAPDKSGLPSDRFSAERTGGSVSTLTIQRTQQEDSAVYLCASSFPGSYNSPLHFGNGTRLTVT.

This clone was counted a few times. V and J are TRBV4-3 and TRBJ1-1, with 8 positions matching TRBD1. V shed 3 bases, J shed 5 bases, and the junction held 5 bases outside the gene matches. The CDR3 has 14 amino acids. Germline V CDR1 and CDR2: LGHNA, YSLEER. The CDR3 bases are TGCGCCAGCAGCCAGGACAGGGTACGTACTGAAGCTTTCTTT. Its protein product is CASSQDRVRTEAFF.

The chain employs TRBV29-1 and TRBJ2-5; possible D gene TRBD1, 6 bases. The CDR3 runs 12 residues. V gave up 8 bases and J gave up 1 base, with 11 bases separating them. Germline lookup yields CDR1 SQVTM and CDR2 ANQGSEA. CDR3 in DNA: TGCAGCTGGGGGCAGGGCCAAGAGACCCAGTACTTC. The encoded protein is CSWGQGQETQYF.

The rearrangement uses TRBV7-2 and TRBJ1-1; D gene ambiguous. CDR3 length: 13 amino acids. Germline V CDR1 and CDR2: SGHTA, FQGNSA. Deletions cut 3 bases from V and 1 base from J, with 6 bases between. The CDR3 nucleotides are TGTGCCAGCAGCTTTCCGGGGAACACTGAAGCTTTCTTT. Residues: CASSFPGNTEAFF.

The CDR3 is CASSPPTGIGYTF. For the CDR3, the DNA is TGTGCCAGCAGTCCCCCGACAGGGATCGGCTACACCTTC. The chain has TRBV6-6 and TRBJ1-2; 7 nucleotides match TRBD1. CDR3 size: 13 residues. The V gene end was trimmed by 5 bases and the J gene end by 8 bases; junction bases not matched to a gene: 8. Germline CDR1 MNHNY, CDR2 SVGAGI (reference sequence).